The clone carrying this T cell receptor (beta chain) showed up just once. Its cognate antigen is unknown. 13 Jbeta primers and 60 Vbeta primers were used for the PCR. The repertoire was sequenced with immunoSEQ multiplex PCR; TCRdb's copy has only in-frame clones and lacks some. The sample includes more than 100,000 clones, approximately 77% of them seen just once. The record originates from a study of cytomegalovirus exposure and HLA in healthy donors. Findings and limits, study-wide: Serostatus for CMV was the only available immune exposure information. Certain sequence variants were highly shared and formed a cluster, and this cluster was likely a sequencing artifact.

V shed 3 bases and J shed 4 bases, with 7 bases lying between them. The length of the CDR3 is 12 residues. From germline, CDR1 is MDHEN and CDR2 SYDVKM. The sequence came from a woman in her thirties or forties in good health and CMV-seronegative. The sequencing input was PBMCs. The chain joins TRBV28 to TRBJ2-7; D remains ambiguous. In nucleotides, the CDR3 is TGTGCCAGCAGTTTTGTGGCTTACGAGCAGTACTTC. Protein sequence: CASSFVAYEQYF.